The next 8 T cell receptor beta chains were all read from a single sample in a study of T cell responses to AZD1222 COVID-19 vaccine. Sequencing used immunoSEQ multiplex PCR; TCRdb keeps in-frame clones, though not all of them. The repertoire holds 150,000 to 250,000 clones, with 90% to 95% as singletons. The input for sequencing was peripheral blood, taken 28 days after the second AZD1222 dose. These receptor sequences come from an adult who received the AZD1222 COVID-19 vaccine.

The chain uses TRBV5-1 and TRBJ1-6; 9 bases map to TRBD1. Germline V gives CDR1 SGHRS, CDR2 YFSETQ. The CDR3 sequence is 15 residues long. The trim removed 4 bases at V and 9 bases at J, leaving 8 bases unmatched. CDR3: CASSPGQGRASPLHF. The CDR3 DNA follows: TGCGCCAGCAGCCCGGGACAGGGCCGGGCTTCACCCCTCCACTTT.

The rearrangement joins TRBV11-3 to TRBJ1-1, with TRBD1 matching over 8 bases. The J segment lost 4 bases and the V segment lost 5 bases, leaving 9 bases of the junction unmatched. This CDR3 is 15 amino acids long. Germline V gives CDR1 SGHNT, CDR2 YENEEA. CDR3 bases: TGTGCCAGCAGCCACAGCAGGGGGCTTGTCACTGAAGCTTTCTTT. Translating it yields CASSHSRGLVTEAFF.

The chain uses TRBV7-9 and TRBJ1-5, with D unclear. Germline V gives CDR1 SEHNR, CDR2 FQNEAQ (reference sequence). Trimming removed 2 bases from V and 3 bases from J, with 5 bases in between. The CDR3 is made up of 13 amino acids. The CDR3 DNA is TGTGCCAGCAGCTTAACAGTCAATCAGCCCCAGCATTTT. It translates to CASSLTVNQPQHF.

The V gene is TRBV28, the J gene TRBJ2-7, with 13 bases identical to TRBD2. The CDR3 is made up of 19 amino acids. Germline-derived CDR1 and CDR2 are MDHEN and SYDVKM. The V segment lost 6 bases and the J segment 4 bases; nucleotides outside the gene matches: 18. CDR3 sequence reads: CASRRRDRRTSGSLYEQYF. In DNA, the CDR3 is TGTGCCAGCAGGCGCCGGGACAGACGGACTAGCGGGAGTCTGTACGAGCAGTACTTC.

The chain has TRBV6-5 and TRBJ1-1; the D is unclear. CDR3 length: 11 residues. Trimming cost V 8 bases and J 11 bases, with 15 bases left between them. The germline V gene encodes CDR1 MNHEY and CDR2 SVGAGI. DNA for the CDR3: TGTGCCAGCGTCGTTCTCCCCAGGGCTTTCTTT. It translates to CASVVLPRAFF.

The rearrangement joins TRBV5-1 to TRBJ2-2, with D tentatively TRBD2 (5 bases). Germline CDR1 is SGHRS and CDR2 is YFSETQ. This CDR3 has 18 amino acids. With 1 base removed from V and 0 bases from J, the gap between germline ends came to 16 bases. The CDR3 DNA reads as TGCGCCAGCAGCTTGTGGGGTGCCGGGATCCCGAACACCGGGGAGCTGTTTTTT. Translating it yields CASSLWGAGIPNTGELFF.

The chain links TRBV28 to TRBJ2-7, with D perhaps assigned TRBD1 or TRBD2 (5 bases each). The CDR3 totals 15 residues. Trimming took 2 bases from V and 8 from J, leaving 19 bases between them. Germline assignment: CDR1 MDHEN and CDR2 SYDVKM. The CDR3 DNA is TGTGCCAGCAGTTTACCAGGGCCCGGAGCGGCCAAGCAGTACTTC. Translation: CASSLPGPGAAKQYF.

This chain uses TRBV5-8 with TRBJ1-6; TRBD1 matches at 9 bases. Looked up from germline, CDR1 is SGHTS and CDR2 is YDEGEE. Trimming removed 3 bases from V and 8 bases from J; junction bases left unmatched: 6. The CDR3 contains 15 residues. The CDR3 loop reads CASSSDRGFDSPLHF. The CDR3 DNA reads TGTGCCAGCAGCTCCGACAGGGGGTTTGATTCACCCCTCCACTTT. The whole variable domain, remainder taken from reference TRBV5-8 and TRBJ1-6, is EAGVTQSPTHLIKTRGQQATLRCSPISGHTSVYWYQQALGLGLQFLLWYDEGEERNRGNFPPRFSGRQFPNYSSELNVNALELEDSALYLCASSSDRGFDSPLHFGNGTRLTVT.